The clone carrying this T cell receptor beta chain has a count of ten or more. What it binds is unknown. The sample's time point: pre-sensitization, week 0. Specified treatment: therapeutic diphenylcyclopropenone sensitization with weekly scalp DPC. The starting material, unfractionated whole blood, was used for total RNA extraction. The sample is drawn from a study of human T cells and chemical hapten exposure. Germline trimming cut 5 bases from V and 0 bases from J; bases unmatched to any gene: 13. The CDR3 is 19 residues long. Germline CDR1 reads MNHNY; CDR2 reads SVGAGI (reference sequence). Study-level findings and limits: Expanded TCR sets contained significantly more large CDR3 similarity clusters than controls.

TCRdb re-analysed the RACE reads in MiXCR, keeping a single row per CDR3 protein. The table shows tens of thousands of distinct CDR3 sequences, with roughly 9% occurring only once. This clonotype was sampled from a woman in her twenties or thirties with alopecia areata. Some clones in this sample may be carry-over from other donors' samples. The specimen was whole blood, collected in connection with sensitization to the hapten diphenylcyclopropenone (DPC). The genes are TRBV6-6 and TRBJ1-5, with 10 bases aligning to TRBD1. CDR3 nucleotides: TGTGCCAGCAGTCCAGGGACAGGGGCGGGTTCCTATAGCAATCAGCCCCAGCATTTT. It yields the protein CASSPGTGAGSYSNQPQHF.